These T cell receptor beta chains were read from a single sample in a study of beta chain features in type 1 diabetes. The repertoire was sequenced with immunoSEQ multiplex PCR; TCRdb's copy has only in-frame clones and lacks some. Of approximately 140,000 clones listed, 40% to 60% were seen once; the top ten hold 0.42%. The specimen sequenced was Tregs from blood. The receptors stem from a man aged 18-30 years in good health. Both conserved end residues are part of each CDR3. D genes are given only for firm matches. Size tells how often a clone was seen (once, few, many) or the class of an expanded clone, and some rows leave it out.

d_gene	abundance	v_gene	j_gene	CDR3nt	CDR3aa
TRBD2	few	TRBV29-1	TRBJ2-1	TGCAGCGTTGGAGCGGGGGACCCCTACAATGAGCAGTTCTTC	CSVGAGDPYNEQFF
.	few	TRBV28	TRBJ2-1	TGTGCCAGCCACGTATCGGGGAGGTCCTACAATGAGCAGTTCTTC	CASHVSGRSYNEQFF
.	few	TRBV18	TRBJ2-5	TGTGCCAGCTCACCAAGAGGGTACCAAGAGACCCAGTACTTC	CASSPRGYQETQYF
.	.	TRBV19	TRBJ1-2	TGTGCCAGTACCCAGACGGGGAGGGTTGGCTACACCTTC	CASTQTGRVGYTF
.	.	TRBV25-1	TRBJ2-1	TGTGCCAGCAGTGAGGGCCACAATGAGCAGTTCTTC	CASSEGHNEQFF
TRBD2	few	TRBV7-2	TRBJ2-3	TGTGCCAGCAGCTCTCTAGCGGTCGCAGATACGCAGTATTTT	CASSSLAVADTQYF
TRBD2	.	TRBV5-1	TRBJ2-5	TGCGCCAGCAGCTTGGTGACTAGCGGGGGGCCCGAGACCCAGTACTTC	CASSLVTSGGPETQYF
.	few	TRBV7-9	TRBJ2-2	TGTGCCAGCAGCATACAGGGAAACACCGGGGAGCTGTTTTTT	CASSIQGNTGELFF
TRBD1	.	TRBV30	TRBJ2-6	TGTGCCTCGACGGGACAGGCCTTCTTCTCTGGGGCCAACGTCCTGACTTTC	CASTGQAFFSGANVLTF
TRBD2	.	TRBV7-2	TRBJ2-7	TGTGCCAGCAGTTATATAGCGGGAGGGCCCATCGAGCAGTACTTC	CASSYIAGGPIEQYF
TRBD1	.	TRBV28	TRBJ1-5	TGTGCCAGCAGTTCCGCCGGGACAGGGGTCACTCAGCCCCAGCATTTT	CASSSAGTGVTQPQHF
.	.	TRBV10-3	TRBJ2-7	TGTGCCATCAGTGAAAGAGAAACCTACGAGCAGTACTTC	CAISERETYEQYF
TRBD1	few	TRBV6-1	TRBJ2-3	TGTGCCAGCAGGGACAGGGGGCGAACAGATACGCAGTATTTT	CASRDRGRTDTQYF
TRBD1	.	TRBV6-6	TRBJ1-5	TGTGCCAGCAGTCCGGACAGGTTCTGTCAGCCCCAGCATTTT	CASSPDRFCQPQHF
TRBD2	.	TRBV7-9	TRBJ2-1	TGTGCCAGCACCGGACGGGGGGGAGGGCAGTCGAGCTCCTACAATGAGCAGTTCTTC	CASTGRGGGQSSSYNEQFF
.	.	TRBV6-5	TRBJ2-3	TGTGCCAGCAGTCCCTTTAGCCGCGATACGCAGTATTTT	CASSPFSRDTQYF
.	.	TRBV30	TRBJ1-2	TGTGCCTGGAGTGGTTCTAGGGGTTACGGCTACACCTTC	CAWSGSRGYGYTF
TRBD2	.	TRBV5-1	TRBJ2-1	TGCGCCAGCAGCTTGGTTGGGGCGGGAGTAGATGAGCAGTTCTTC	CASSLVGAGVDEQFF
TRBD2	.	TRBV4-3	TRBJ2-3	TGCGCCAGCAGCCAAGGACTAGCGGGAGGATTTCGGAGCACAGATACGCAGTATTTT	CASSQGLAGGFRSTDTQYF